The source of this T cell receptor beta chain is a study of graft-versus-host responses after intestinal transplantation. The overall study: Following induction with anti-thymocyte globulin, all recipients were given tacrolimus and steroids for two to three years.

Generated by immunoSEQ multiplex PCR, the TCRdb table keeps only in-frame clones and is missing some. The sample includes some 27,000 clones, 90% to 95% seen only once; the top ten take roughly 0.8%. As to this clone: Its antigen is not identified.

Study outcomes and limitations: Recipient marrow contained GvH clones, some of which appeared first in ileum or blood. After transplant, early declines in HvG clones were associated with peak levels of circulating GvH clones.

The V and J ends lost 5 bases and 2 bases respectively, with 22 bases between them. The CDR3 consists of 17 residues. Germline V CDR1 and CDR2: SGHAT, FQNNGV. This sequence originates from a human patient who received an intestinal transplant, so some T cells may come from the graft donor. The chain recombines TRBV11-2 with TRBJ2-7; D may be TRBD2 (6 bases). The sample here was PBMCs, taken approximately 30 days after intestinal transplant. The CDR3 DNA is TGTGCCAGCAGCCCTGGGGCGGGTTTCGGGGGAGCCTACGAGCAGTACTTC. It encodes CASSPGAGFGGAYEQYF.